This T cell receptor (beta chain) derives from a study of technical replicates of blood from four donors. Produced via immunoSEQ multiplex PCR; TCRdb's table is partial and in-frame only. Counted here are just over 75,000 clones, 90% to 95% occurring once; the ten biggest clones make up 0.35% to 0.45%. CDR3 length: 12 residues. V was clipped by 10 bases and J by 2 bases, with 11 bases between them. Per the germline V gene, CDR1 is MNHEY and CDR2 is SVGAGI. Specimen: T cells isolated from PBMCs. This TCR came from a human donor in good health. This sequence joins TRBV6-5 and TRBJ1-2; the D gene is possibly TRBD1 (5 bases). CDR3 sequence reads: CATETENYGYTF. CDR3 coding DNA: TGTGCCACCGAGACAGAAAACTATGGCTACACCTTC.